Sequencing of this T cell receptor (beta chain) was carried out in a study of shared clonotypes between healthy human individuals (TCRdb year 2020). Study-level background: The cohort comprised two women and three men aged 18 to 49 years. For each donor, CD4 naive and CD4 memory were each given three plates, CD8 naive was given two plates, and CD8 memory was given one plate. To estimate repertoire size and how much clonotypes are shared between individuals, the study performed deep sequencing of blood TCR repertoires from a handful of healthy adults. To increase sequencing depth and limit assay-specific biases, different laboratories used diverse techniques to prepare libraries and sequence TCR repertoires. Per donor, leukapheresis produced somewhere between about 0.9 and 10 billion PBMCs. The research as a whole found: Across several donors, approximately 5% of naive CD4, around 3.3% of naive CD8, around 2.5% of memory CD4, and around 0.4% of memory CD8 clonotypes were shared. Estimated clonotype richness was generally larger for naive than for memory subsets. Clonotypes shared by all four sorted-subset donors showed higher generation probabilities than non-shared clonotypes. Rarefaction of sorted-subset datasets indicated incomplete sequencing despite the large sequencing depth. Sampling was restricted to blood, and TCR repertoires in tissue are likely to differ from TCR repertoires in blood. Pairwise subsampling led to the expectation that sequencing depth would affect the degree of clonotype sharing among donors. The small number of donors limited the genetic and exposure-history diversity represented.

Counted from cysteine to phenylalanine, this CDR3 has 15 amino acids. Only the CDR3 DNA stays, 45 bases, in frame from base 1. Between the V and J ends, shortened by 1 base and 2 bases respectively, the junction contains 12 bases. Based on the germline V gene, the CDR1 and CDR2 sequences are SGHRS and YFSETQ. Using the deep immunoSEQ assay, multiplex PCR amplified TCR CDR3 regions from genomic DNA. Extracted genomic DNA from each cell subset was distributed evenly across all wells of several immunoSEQ 96-well plates, and each plate was treated as a replicate. Each replicate PCR for sorted subsets received around 210 ng genomic DNA, equal to about 30,000 T cell genomes. Purified libraries were measured with a Qubit 3.0 fluorometer, size-checked on a Bioanalyzer 2100, and measured again with the KAPA Library Quantification kit. Each immunoSEQ 96-well plate was sequenced on its own single-read 150-cycle Illumina NextSeq 550 flow cell. In the authors' own workflow: The immunoSEQ output contained only junctional sequences without quality scores, so filtering could not match that applied to full-length reads. Sequences were annotated with PyIR, a Python wrapper for IgBLAST v1.9, using IMGT germline references to assign V/J genes and CDR3. Reads were filtered out if the reads had weak V/J assignments (E-value above 1e-6), no CDR3, stop codons, out-of-frame junctions, or ambiguous translated residues. A V3J clonotype was defined by an identical inferred V gene, J gene, and CDR3 amino acid sequence. Percentage overlap between repertoires was computed as shared unique clonotypes divided by the size of the smaller repertoire. Three approaches were used to assess repertoire richness: RTK rarefaction, the Chao1 estimator, and Recon v2.1 estimates of unobserved clonotypes. For all TCRbeta clonotypes obtained by the gDNA method from a few donors, generation probabilities were computed with OLGA. The clones in this table, taken by TCRdb from immuneACCESS, are in-frame only. Not every clone is retained; where verified, under half of the shortfall comes from an unresolved V gene, and the cause of the rest is unknown. The V and J calls and clone size come from that table; D and trimming were worked out from the DNA. The sample includes around 2.3 million clones, with approximately 96% observed a single time. 0.1% to 0.15% of the sample is in the top ten clones.

Healthy HIV-negative adults with no recently reported acute infections or vaccinations were included as donors. Only Caucasian adults living in Nashville, Tennessee, USA were represented among the donors. CD4+ T cells were enriched by magnetic negative selection, after which naive cells were positively selected on CD45RA and the negative fraction was taken as the memory subset. Blood was collected by leukapheresis, and PBMCs were isolated by Ficoll-Histopaque density gradient centrifugation and then cryopreserved in liquid nitrogen vapor phase. Purity and quantity of every magnetically sorted T cell population were checked by analytical flow cytometry. From each sorted fraction, genomic DNA was isolated and quantified by UV absorbance on a Nanodrop 2000c. About this clone: Its antigen remains undetermined. There are no base qualities to consult, and no much larger clone falls within one base.

The specimen was naive CD4+ T cells sorted from blood. In light of the paper, this sample's cell subset or site label describes: CD45RA+ positively selected. The chain was built from TRBV5-1 and TRBJ2-5; TRBD2 is possibly the D segment (5 matching bases). This TCR came from a man between 18 and 29 years old in good health. The CDR3 protein: CASSLSVGVQETQYF. At the DNA level, the sequence is TGCGCCAGCAGCTTGAGTGTGGGAGTTCAAGAGACCCAGTACTTC.